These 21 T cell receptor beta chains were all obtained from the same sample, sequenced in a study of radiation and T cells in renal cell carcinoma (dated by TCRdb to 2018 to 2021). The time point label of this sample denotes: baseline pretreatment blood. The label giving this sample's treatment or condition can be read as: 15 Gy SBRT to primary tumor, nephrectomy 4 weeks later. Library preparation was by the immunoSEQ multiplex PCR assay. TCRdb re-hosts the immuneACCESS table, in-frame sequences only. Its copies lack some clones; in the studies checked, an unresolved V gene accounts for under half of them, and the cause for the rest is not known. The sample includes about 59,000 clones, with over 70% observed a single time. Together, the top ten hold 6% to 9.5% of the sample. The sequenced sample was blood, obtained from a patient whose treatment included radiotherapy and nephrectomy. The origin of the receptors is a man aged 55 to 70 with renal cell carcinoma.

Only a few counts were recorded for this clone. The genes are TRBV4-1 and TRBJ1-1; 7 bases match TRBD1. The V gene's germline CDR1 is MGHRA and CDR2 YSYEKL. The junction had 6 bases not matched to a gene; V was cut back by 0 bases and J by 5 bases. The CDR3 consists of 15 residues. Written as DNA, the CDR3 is TGCGCCAGCAGCCAAGAAGCAACAGGGGAAACTGAAGCTTTCTTT. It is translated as CASSQEATGETEAFF.

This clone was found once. CDR3 sequence (DNA): TGTGCCAGCAGTTTTGGACAGGGCAGGGAAAAACTGTTTTTT. It yields the protein CASSFGQGREKLFF. The chain links TRBV28 to TRBJ1-4; 8 bases are a match to TRBD1. The trim removed 3 bases at V and 8 bases at J, leaving 5 bases unmatched. Germline lookup yields CDR1 MDHEN and CDR2 SYDVKM. The CDR3 spans 14 residues.

CDR3 protein: CASSLVRDRENTQYF. The DNA of the CDR3 is TGCGCCAGCAGCTTGGTCCGGGACAGAGAGAATACGCAGTATTTT. The chain joins TRBV5-1 to TRBJ2-3, with 7 bases that match TRBD1. The CDR3 totals 15 residues. Germline V lookup: CDR1 SGHRS, CDR2 YFSETQ. V was clipped by 0 bases and J by 7 bases; unmatched bases: 8.

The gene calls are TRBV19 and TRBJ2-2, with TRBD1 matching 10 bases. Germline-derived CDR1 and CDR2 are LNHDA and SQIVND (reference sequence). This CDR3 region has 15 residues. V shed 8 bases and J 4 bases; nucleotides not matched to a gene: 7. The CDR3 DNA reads TGTGCCAGTTCCCCGGGACAGGGGACCACCGGGGAGCTGTTTTTT. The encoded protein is CASSPGQGTTGELFF.

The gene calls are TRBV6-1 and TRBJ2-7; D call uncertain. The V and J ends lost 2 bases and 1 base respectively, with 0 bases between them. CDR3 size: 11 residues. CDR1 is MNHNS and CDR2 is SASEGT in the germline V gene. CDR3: CASSESYEQYV. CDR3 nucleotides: TGTGCCAGCAGTGAATCCTACGAGCAGTACGTC.

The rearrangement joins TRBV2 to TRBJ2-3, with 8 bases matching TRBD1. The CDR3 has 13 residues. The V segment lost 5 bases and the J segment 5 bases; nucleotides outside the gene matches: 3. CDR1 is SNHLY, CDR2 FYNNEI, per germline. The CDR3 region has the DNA TGTGCCAGCAGTCGGGACAGGCAAGATACGCAGTATTTT. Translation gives CASSRDRQDTQYF.

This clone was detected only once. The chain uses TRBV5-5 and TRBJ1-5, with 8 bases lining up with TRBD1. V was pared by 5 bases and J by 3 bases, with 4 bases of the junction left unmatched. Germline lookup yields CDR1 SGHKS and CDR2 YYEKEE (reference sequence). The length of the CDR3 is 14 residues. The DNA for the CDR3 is TGTGCCAGCAGTCCGGACAGGGCCAATCAGCCCCAGCATTTT. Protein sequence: CASSPDRANQPQHF. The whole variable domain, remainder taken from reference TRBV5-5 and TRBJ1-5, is DAGVTQSPTHLIKTRGQQVTLRCSPISGHKSVSWYQQVLGQGPQFIFQYYEKEERGRGNFPDRFSARQFPNYSSELNVNALLLGDSALYLCASSPDRANQPQHFGDGTRLSIL.

DNA for the CDR3: TGTGCCAGCTCGCCAACACAGGGACTCTCTGGAAACACCATATATTTT. Its protein product is CASSPTQGLSGNTIYF. The J gene is TRBJ1-3, the V gene TRBV18, with a possible D match to TRBD1 (6 bases). Germline CDR1 reads KGHSH; CDR2 reads LQKENI. This CDR3 contains 16 residues. Trimming cost V 6 bases and J 0 bases, with 15 bases left between them. Filled out from reference TRBV18 and TRBJ1-3, the complete variable domain reads NAGVMQNPRHLVRRRGQEARLRCSPMKGHSHVYWYRQLPEEGLKFMVYLQKENIIDESGMPKERFSAEFPKEGPSILRIQQVVRGDSAAYFCASSPTQGLSGNTIYFGEGSWLTVV.

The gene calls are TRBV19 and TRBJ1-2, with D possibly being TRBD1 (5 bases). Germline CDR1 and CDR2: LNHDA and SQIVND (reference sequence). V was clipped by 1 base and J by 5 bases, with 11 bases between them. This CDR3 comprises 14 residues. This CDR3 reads CASSIGDSRYGYTF. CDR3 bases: TGTGCCAGTAGTATAGGTGACAGTCGTTATGGCTACACCTTC.

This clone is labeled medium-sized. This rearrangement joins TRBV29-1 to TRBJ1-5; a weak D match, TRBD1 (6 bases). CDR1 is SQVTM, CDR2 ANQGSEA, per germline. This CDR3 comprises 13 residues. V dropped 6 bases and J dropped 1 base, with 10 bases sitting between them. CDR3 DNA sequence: TGCAGCGTGGGAGGGGGGAGCAATCAGCCCCAGCATTTT. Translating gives CSVGGGSNQPQHF.

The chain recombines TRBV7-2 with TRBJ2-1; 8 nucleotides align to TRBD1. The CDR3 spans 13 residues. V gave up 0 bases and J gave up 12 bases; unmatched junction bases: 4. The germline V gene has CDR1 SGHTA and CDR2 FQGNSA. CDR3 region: CASSLAQGAGQFF. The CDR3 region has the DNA TGTGCCAGCAGCTTAGCCCAGGGGGCCGGGCAGTTCTTC.

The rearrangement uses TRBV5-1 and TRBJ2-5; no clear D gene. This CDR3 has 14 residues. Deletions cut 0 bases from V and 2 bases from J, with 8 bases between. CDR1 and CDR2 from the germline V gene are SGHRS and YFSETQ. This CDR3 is CASSLESFQETQYF. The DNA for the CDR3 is TGCGCCAGCAGCTTGGAATCCTTTCAAGAGACCCAGTACTTC.

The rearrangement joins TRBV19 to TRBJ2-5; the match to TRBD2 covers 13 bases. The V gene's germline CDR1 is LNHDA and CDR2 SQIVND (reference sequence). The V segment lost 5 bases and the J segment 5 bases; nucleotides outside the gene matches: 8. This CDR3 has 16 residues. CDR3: CASSPTTSGGAETQYF. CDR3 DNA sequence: TGTGCCAGTAGTCCGACCACTAGCGGGGGGGCCGAGACCCAGTACTTC.

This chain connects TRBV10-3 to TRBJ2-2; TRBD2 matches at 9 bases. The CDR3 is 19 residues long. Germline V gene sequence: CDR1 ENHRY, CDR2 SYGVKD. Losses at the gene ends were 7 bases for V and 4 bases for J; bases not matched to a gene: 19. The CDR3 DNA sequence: TGTGCCATCATCAGAACCGTCCCGCGGGGGGGCCTCGGCACCGGGGAGCTGTTTTTT. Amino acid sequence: CAIIRTVPRGGLGTGELFF.

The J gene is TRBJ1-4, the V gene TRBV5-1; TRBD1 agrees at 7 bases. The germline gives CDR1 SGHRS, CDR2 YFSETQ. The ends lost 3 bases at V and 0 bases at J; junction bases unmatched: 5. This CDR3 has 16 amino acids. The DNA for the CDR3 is TGCGCCAGCAGCTCCGGACAGGCGCCAACTAATGAAAAACTGTTTTTT. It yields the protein CASSSGQAPTNEKLFF.

CDR3 nucleotides: TGTGCCAGCAGCTTAGCTGGCAGATTCATCGAGCAGTACTTC. Its translation: CASSLAGRFIEQYF. V gene TRBV11-2 combines with J gene TRBJ2-7; D gene ambiguous. The V end was cut by 1 base, the J end by 6 bases, with 13 bases between. The CDR3 loop spans 14 amino acids. From germline, CDR1 is SGHAT and CDR2 FQNNGV.

As DNA, the CDR3 is TGTGCCAGCAGCTTGTATGGCGGGGGCAAGATAGGAGAGACCCAGTACTTC. It encodes CASSLYGGGKIGETQYF. This chain links TRBV5-4 with TRBJ2-5, with D maybe TRBD2 (7 bases). The CDR3 contains 17 residues. Germline V CDR1 and CDR2: SGHNT, YYREEE (reference sequence). With 1 base removed from V and 4 bases from J, the gap between germline ends came to 20 bases.

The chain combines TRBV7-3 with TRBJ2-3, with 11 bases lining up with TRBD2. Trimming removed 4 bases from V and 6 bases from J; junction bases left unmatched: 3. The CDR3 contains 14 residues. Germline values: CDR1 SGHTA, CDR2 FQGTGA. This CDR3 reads CASSSTSGTDTQYF. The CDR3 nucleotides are TGTGCCAGCAGCTCGACTAGCGGGACGGATACGCAGTATTTT.

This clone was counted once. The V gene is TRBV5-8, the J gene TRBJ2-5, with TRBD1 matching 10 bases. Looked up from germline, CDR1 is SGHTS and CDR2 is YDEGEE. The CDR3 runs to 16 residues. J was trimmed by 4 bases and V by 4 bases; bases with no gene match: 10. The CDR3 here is CASSQVGTGAGETQYF. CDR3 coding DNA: TGTGCCAGCAGCCAAGTAGGGACAGGGGCTGGAGAGACCCAGTACTTC.

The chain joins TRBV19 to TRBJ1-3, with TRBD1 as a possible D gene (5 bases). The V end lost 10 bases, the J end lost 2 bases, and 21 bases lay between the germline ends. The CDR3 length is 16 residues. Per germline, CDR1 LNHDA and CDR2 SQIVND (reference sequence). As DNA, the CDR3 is TGTGCCACCGGACTTTCGGGTGGGGGACCTGGAAACACCATATATTTT. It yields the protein CATGLSGGGPGNTIYF.

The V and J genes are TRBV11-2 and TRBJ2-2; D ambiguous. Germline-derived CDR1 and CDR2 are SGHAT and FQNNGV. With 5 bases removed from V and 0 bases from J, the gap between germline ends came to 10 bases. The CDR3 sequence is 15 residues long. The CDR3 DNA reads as TGTGCCAGCAGCGACTTCCCAGCGAACACCGGGGAGCTGTTTTTT. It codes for CASSDFPANTGELFF. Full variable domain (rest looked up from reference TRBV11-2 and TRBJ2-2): EAGVAQSPRYKIIEKRQSVAFWCNPISGHATLYWYQQILGQGPKLLIQFQNNGVVDDSQLPKDRFSAERLKGVDSTLKIQPAKLEDSAVYLCASSDFPANTGELFFGEGSRLTVL.